The 9 T cell receptor beta chains reported below all come from one sample, sequenced in a study of CDR3 diversity in severe acne. A single record per CDR3 protein comes from TCRdb applying MiXCR to the PCR reads. This table holds roughly 100,000 distinct CDR3 sequences, roughly 51% found once. The sequenced sample was blood. These receptors were collected from a male donor with acne.

The chain is built from TRBV5-4 and TRBJ2-1; 11 bases map to TRBD2. Losses at the gene ends were 4 bases for V and 3 bases for J; bases not matched to a gene: 3. The germline V gene encodes CDR1 SGHNT and CDR2 YYREEE (reference sequence). This CDR3 has 15 amino acids. The CDR3 sequence: CASSVTSGNYNEQFF. The CDR3 bases are TGTGCCAGCAGCGTGACTAGCGGGAACTACAATGAGCAGTTCTTC.

The CDR3 loop reads CATSRDLENTEAFF. The CDR3 nucleotides are TGTGCCACCAGCAGAGATCTGGAGAACACTGAAGCTTTCTTT. This chain connects TRBV15 to TRBJ1-1; D uncertain. V dropped 0 bases and J dropped 1 base, with 6 bases sitting between them. CDR1 and CDR2 (germline): LNHNV, YYDKDF (reference sequence). The CDR3 sequence is 14 residues long.

The gene calls are TRBV20-1 and TRBJ2-7, with D tentatively TRBD1 (6 bases). From germline, CDR1 is DFQATT and CDR2 SNEGSKA (reference sequence). CDR3 length: 10 amino acids. V lost 7 bases to trimming and J lost 6 bases, with 10 bases between them. This CDR3 is CSGLGGEQYF. The CDR3 coding sequence is TGCAGTGGGTTAGGGGGCGAGCAGTACTTC.

This clonotype was detected a few times. Since a much larger clone is just one base distant, this may be a read error. The genes are TRBV24-1 and TRBJ2-2; no clear D gene. The CDR3 is 13 residues long. Germline lookup yields CDR1 KGHDR and CDR2 SFDVKD. The CDR3 DNA is TGTGTCACCAGTGACGATCGCGCCGGGGAGCTGTTTTTT. Translation gives CVTSDDRAGELFF.

The V gene is TRBV6-4, the J gene TRBJ1-2; 7 nucleotides line up with TRBD1. This CDR3 has 15 amino acids. Per the germline V gene, CDR1 is MRHNA and CDR2 is SNTAGT. After removal of 6 bases from V and 0 bases from J, the junction contained 7 bases not matched to a gene. CDR3 sequence reads: CASSDRQGSNYGYTF. The CDR3 DNA sequence: TGTGCCAGCAGCGACCGACAGGGATCTAACTATGGCTACACCTTC.

This clonotype has at least ten counts. V usage is TRBV6-5 and J usage is TRBJ2-3; 11 bases fit TRBD1. Germline CDR1 reads MNHEY; CDR2 reads SVGAGI. With V trimmed by 5 bases and J by 5 bases, 3 bases remained unmatched. CDR3 length: 14 amino acids. The CDR3 protein is CASSGQGAGDTQYF. In DNA form, the CDR3 reads TGTGCCAGCAGTGGACAGGGGGCGGGAGATACGCAGTATTTT.

The chain is built from TRBV28 and TRBJ1-5; a possible D gene is TRBD1 (5 bases). Trimming removed 0 bases at V and 2 bases at J, with 14 bases between. The CDR3 covers 17 residues. The V gene's germline CDR1 is MDHEN and CDR2 SYDVKM. The CDR3 protein is CASSLCSGTECNQPQHF. The DNA of the CDR3 is TGTGCCAGCAGTTTATGCTCTGGGACGGAGTGCAATCAGCCCCAGCATTTT. Combining the CDR3 with reference TRBV28 and TRBJ1-5 gives the whole variable domain DVKVTQSSRYLVKRTGEKVFLECVQDMDHENMFWYRQDPGLGLRLIYFSYDVKMKEKGDIPEGYSVSREKKERFSLILESASTNQTSMYLCASSLCSGTECNQPQHFGDGTRLSIL.

The chain couples TRBV10-3 to TRBJ1-1; D is possibly TRBD1 (5 bases). In germline, CDR1 is ENHRY, CDR2 SYGVKD. V lost 3 bases and J 4 bases, leaving 9 bases between the germline ends. The CDR3 is made up of 13 amino acids. The CDR3 bases are TGTGCCATCAGTGACTCGGGGGTCACTGAAGCTTTCTTT. This sequence encodes CAISDSGVTEAFF.

The chain is built from TRBV9 and TRBJ2-6; no clear D gene. V was pared by 3 bases and J by 0 bases, with 10 bases between. CDR3 length equals 16 residues. Germline loops: CDR1 SGDLS, CDR2 YYNGEE. The CDR3 loop reads CASSEAAGSGANVLTF. CDR3 nucleotides: TGTGCCAGCAGCGAGGCTGCTGGCTCTGGGGCCAACGTCCTGACTTTC.